Detailed here is one T cell receptor beta chain. Its cognate antigen is unknown. The time point: recipient sample about 28 days before transplant, after cytoreduction. Samples: about 28 days before transplant, then days 30, 100 and 180 after. This sample was included in a study of T cell clonotyping in hematopoietic cell transplantation. The study's findings and limits: Broader posttransplant TCR repertoire diversity was predicted by graft donor and pretransplant recipient Inverse Simpson Index values. Pathologically expanded recipient clonotypes increased progressively from day 30 to day 180 as diversity fell. No sorting was done, leaving CD4 and CD8 contributions mixed.

Sequenced by immunoSEQ multiplex PCR; TCRdb stores in-frame clones only, minus some. The sample includes tens of thousands of clones, roughly 84% of them seen just once. Germline V gives CDR1 MNHEY, CDR2 SVGAGI. The CDR3 length is 15 residues. V lost 10 bases to trimming and J lost 3 bases; unmatched junction nucleotides: 12. The sample consisted of peripheral blood mononuclear cells, taken before stem cell transplant. J is TRBJ2-3 and V is TRBV6-5; TRBD2 matches at 8 bases. This TCR was sampled from a woman aged 55 to 70 with acute myeloid leukemia. Some clones in this sample may be carry-over from other donors' samples. CDR3: CATQTPGGRTDTQYF. The CDR3 nucleotides read TGTGCCACCCAAACCCCGGGGGGGCGGACAGATACGCAGTATTTT.